This TCR beta chain was recorded in a study of CD8+CD57+ T cells in acquired aplastic anemia. Regarding the study as a whole: Patients and controls shared some 30 CD8+ CDR3 sequences, highly expressed in patients.

Germline CDR1 is ENHRY and CDR2 is SYGVKD. The CDR3 loop spans 13 amino acids. With V trimmed by 7 bases and J by 6 bases, 5 bases remained unmatched. This clonotype was observed once. The antigen remains unidentified. The use of genomic DNA as template underpinned the TCR beta VDJ and CDR3 profiling. TCRdb recomputed calls from the reads with MiXCR, one row per CDR3 protein. The sample has about 160,000 distinct CDR3 sequences, about 48% seen once. Patients sequenced had flow cytometry evidence of CD8+CD57+ cell expansion. The source is a human donor with aplastic anemia. This chain links TRBV10-3 with TRBJ1-5; 8 bases map to TRBD1. The sequenced sample consisted of sorted CD4+, CD8+, or CD8+CD57+ T cells (not recorded which) from PBMCs. CDR3 amino acids: CAITLDRAQPQHF. The DNA for the CDR3 is TGTGCCATCACTCTGGACAGGGCTCAGCCCCAGCATTTT.